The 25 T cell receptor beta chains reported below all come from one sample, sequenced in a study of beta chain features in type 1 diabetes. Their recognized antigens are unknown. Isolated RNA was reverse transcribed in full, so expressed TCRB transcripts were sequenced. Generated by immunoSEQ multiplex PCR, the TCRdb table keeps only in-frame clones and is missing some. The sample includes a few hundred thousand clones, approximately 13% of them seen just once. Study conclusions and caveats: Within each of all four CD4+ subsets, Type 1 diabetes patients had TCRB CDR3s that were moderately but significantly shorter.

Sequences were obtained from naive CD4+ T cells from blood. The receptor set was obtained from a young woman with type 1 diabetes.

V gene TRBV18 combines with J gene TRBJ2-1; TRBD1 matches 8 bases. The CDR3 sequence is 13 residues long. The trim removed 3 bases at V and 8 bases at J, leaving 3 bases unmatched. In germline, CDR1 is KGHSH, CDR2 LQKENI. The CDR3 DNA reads TGTGCCAGCTCACCGGGGACAGGCGATGAGCAGTTCTTC. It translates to CASSPGTGDEQFF.

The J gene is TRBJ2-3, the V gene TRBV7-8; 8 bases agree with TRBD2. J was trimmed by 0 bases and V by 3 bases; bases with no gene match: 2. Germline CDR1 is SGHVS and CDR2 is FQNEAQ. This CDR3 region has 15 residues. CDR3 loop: CASSFLAGSTDTQYF. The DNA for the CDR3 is TGTGCCAGCAGCTTTCTAGCGGGCAGCACAGATACGCAGTATTTT.

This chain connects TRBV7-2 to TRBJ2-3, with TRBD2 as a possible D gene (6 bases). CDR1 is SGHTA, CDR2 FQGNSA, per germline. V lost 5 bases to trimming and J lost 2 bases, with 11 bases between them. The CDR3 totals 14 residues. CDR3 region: CASSAGPTTDTQYF. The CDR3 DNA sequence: TGTGCCAGCAGCGCGGGACCTACCACAGATACGCAGTATTTT. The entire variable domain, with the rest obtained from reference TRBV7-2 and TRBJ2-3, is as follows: GAGVSQSPSNKVTEKGKDVELRCDPISGHTALYWYRQSLGQGLEFLIYFQGNSAPDKSGLPSDRFSAERTGGSVSTLTIQRTQQEDSAVYLCASSAGPTTDTQYFGPGTRLTVL.

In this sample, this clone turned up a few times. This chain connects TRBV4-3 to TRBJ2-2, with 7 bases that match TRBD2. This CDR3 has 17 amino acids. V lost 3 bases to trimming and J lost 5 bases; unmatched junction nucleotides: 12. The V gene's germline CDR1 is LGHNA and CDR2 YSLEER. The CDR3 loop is CASSQSGASGLTGELFF. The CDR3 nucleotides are TGCGCCAGCAGCCAGAGTGGGGCTAGCGGATTGACCGGGGAGCTGTTTTTT.

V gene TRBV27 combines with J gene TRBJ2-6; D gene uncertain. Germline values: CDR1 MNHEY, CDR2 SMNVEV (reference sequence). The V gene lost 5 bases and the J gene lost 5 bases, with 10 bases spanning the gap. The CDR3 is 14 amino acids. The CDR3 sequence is CASSSLLRANVLTF. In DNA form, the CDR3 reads TGTGCCAGCAGTAGCTTACTCCGGGCCAACGTCCTGACTTTC.

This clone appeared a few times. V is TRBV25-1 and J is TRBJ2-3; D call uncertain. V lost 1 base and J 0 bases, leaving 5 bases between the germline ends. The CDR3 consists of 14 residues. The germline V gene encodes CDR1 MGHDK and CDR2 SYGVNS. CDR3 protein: CASSEFTSTDTQYF. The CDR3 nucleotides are TGTGCCAGCAGTGAATTCACTAGCACAGATACGCAGTATTTT.

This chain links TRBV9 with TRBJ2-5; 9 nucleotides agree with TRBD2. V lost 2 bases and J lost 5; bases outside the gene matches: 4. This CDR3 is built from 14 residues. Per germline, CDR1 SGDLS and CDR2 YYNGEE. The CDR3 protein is CASSVSGRDETQYF. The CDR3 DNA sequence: TGTGCCAGCAGCGTTAGCGGGAGAGATGAGACCCAGTACTTC.

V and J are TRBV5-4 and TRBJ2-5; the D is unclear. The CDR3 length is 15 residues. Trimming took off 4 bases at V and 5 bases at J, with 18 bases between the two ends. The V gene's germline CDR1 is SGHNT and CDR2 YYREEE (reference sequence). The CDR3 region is CASSALISPRETQYF. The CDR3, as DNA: TGTGCCAGCAGCGCCTTGATTTCACCCCGGGAGACCCAGTACTTC.

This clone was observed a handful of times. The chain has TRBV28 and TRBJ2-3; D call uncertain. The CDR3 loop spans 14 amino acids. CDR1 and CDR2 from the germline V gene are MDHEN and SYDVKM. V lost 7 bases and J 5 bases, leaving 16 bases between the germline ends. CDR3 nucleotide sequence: TGTGCCAGCAATGGCGGTCTTAGGAAAGATACGCAGTATTTT. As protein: CASNGGLRKDTQYF.

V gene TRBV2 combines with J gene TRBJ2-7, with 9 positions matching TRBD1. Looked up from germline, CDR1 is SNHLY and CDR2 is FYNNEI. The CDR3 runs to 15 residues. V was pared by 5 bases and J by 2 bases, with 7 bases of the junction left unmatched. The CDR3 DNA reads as TGTGCCAGCAGTCAAAGCCGACAGGGGGCCTACGAGCAGTACTTC. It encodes CASSQSRQGAYEQYF.

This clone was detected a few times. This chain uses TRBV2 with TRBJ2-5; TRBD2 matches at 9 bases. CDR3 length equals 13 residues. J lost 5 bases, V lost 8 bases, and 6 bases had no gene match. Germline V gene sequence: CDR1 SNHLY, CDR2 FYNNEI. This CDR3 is CASGREGYETQYF. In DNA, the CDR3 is TGTGCCAGCGGGCGGGAGGGATACGAGACCCAGTACTTC.

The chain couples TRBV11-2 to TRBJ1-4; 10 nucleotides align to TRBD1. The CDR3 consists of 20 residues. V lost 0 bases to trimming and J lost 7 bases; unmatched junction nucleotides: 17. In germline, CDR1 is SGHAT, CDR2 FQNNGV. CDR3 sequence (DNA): TGTGCCAGCAGCTTAGAAGCGATATCCCACTGGACAGGGGGAGGTGAAAAACTGTTTTTT. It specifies CASSLEAISHWTGGGEKLFF.

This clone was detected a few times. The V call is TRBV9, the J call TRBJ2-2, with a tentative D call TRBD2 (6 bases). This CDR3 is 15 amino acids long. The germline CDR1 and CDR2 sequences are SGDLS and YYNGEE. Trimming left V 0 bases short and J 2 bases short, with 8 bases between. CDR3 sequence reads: CASSVGTINTGELFF. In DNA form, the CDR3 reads TGTGCCAGCAGCGTAGGGACTATTAACACCGGGGAGCTGTTTTTT.

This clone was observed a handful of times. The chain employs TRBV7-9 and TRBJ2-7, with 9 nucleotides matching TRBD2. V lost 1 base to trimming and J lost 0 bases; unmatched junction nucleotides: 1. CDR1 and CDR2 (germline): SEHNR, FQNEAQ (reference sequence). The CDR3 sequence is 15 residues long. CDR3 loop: CASSLETSGSYEQYF. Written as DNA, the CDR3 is TGTGCCAGCAGCTTAGAGACTAGCGGCTCCTACGAGCAGTACTTC.

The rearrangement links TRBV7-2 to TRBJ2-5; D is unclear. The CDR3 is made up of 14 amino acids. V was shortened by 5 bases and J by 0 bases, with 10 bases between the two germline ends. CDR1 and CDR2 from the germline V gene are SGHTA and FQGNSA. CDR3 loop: CASSPGPNQETQYF. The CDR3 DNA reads TGTGCCAGCAGCCCTGGCCCCAACCAAGAGACCCAGTACTTC.

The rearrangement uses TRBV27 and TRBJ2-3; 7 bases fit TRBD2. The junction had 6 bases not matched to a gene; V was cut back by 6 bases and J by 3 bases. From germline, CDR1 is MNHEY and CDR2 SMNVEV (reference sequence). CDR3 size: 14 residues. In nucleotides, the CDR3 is TGTGCCAGCAGCCTTGAGCGGGAAACAGATACGCAGTATTTT. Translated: CASSLERETDTQYF.

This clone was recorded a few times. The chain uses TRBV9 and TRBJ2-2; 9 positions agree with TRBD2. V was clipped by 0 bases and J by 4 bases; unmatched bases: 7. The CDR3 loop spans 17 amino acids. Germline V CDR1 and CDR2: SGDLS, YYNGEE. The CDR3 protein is CASSVASLAGTTGELFF. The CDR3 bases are TGTGCCAGCAGCGTAGCCAGTCTAGCGGGAACCACCGGGGAGCTGTTTTTT.

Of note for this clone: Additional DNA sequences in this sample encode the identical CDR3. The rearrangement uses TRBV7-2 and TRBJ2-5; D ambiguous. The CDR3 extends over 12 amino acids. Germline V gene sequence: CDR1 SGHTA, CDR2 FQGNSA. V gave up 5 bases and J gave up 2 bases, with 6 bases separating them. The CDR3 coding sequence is TGTGCCAGCAGCCCTTATCAAGAGACCCAGTACTTC. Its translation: CASSPYQETQYF.

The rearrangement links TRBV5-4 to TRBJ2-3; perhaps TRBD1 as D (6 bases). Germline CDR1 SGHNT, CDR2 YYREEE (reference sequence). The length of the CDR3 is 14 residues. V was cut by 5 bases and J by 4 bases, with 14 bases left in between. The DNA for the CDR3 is TGTGCCAGCAGATGGTACAAGGGGGCAGATACGCAGTATTTT. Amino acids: CASRWYKGADTQYF.

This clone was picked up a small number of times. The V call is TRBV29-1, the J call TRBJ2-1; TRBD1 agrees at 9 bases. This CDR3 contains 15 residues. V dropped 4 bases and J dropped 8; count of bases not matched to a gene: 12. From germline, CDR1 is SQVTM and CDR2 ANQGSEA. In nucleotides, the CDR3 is TGCAGCGTTGGGGGGACAGGGTTCTTATTCGATGAGCAGTTCTTC. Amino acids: CSVGGTGFLFDEQFF.

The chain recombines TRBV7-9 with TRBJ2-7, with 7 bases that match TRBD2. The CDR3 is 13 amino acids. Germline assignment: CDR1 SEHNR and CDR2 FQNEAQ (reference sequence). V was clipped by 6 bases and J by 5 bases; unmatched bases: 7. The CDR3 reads CASRSSGGNEQYV. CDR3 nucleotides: TGTGCCAGCAGATCTAGCGGAGGAAACGAGCAGTACGTC.

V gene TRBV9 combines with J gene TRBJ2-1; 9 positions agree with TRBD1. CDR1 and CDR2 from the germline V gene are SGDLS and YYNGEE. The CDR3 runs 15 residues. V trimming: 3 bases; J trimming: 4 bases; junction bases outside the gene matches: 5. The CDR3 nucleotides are TGTGCCAGCAGCGCCGGACAGGGGCCATACAATGAGCAGTTCTTC. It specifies CASSAGQGPYNEQFF.

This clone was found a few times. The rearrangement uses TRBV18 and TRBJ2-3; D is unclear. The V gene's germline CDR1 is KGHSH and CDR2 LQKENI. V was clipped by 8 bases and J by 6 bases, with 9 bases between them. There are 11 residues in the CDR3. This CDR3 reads CASDSLDTQYF. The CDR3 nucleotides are TGTGCCAGCGATAGTTTGGATACGCAGTATTTT.

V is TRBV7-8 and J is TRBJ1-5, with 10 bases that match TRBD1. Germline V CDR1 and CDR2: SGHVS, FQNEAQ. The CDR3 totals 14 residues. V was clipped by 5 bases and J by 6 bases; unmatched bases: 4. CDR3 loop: CASSLDRGGQPQHF. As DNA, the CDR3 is TGTGCCAGCAGCCTGGACAGGGGGGGTCAGCCCCAGCATTTT. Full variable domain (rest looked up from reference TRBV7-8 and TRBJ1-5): GAGVSQSPRYKVAKRGQDVALRCDPISGHVSLFWYQQALGQGPEFLTYFQNEAQLDKSGLPSDRFFAERPEGSVSTLKIQRTQQEDSAVYLCASSLDRGGQPQHFGDGTRLSIL.

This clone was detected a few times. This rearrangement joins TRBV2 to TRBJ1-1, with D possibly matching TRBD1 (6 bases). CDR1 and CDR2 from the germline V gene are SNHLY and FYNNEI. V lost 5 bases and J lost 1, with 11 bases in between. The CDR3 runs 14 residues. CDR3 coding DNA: TGTGCCAGCAGTACACTCAGGGGGAACACTGAAGCTTTCTTT. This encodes CASSTLRGNTEAFF.